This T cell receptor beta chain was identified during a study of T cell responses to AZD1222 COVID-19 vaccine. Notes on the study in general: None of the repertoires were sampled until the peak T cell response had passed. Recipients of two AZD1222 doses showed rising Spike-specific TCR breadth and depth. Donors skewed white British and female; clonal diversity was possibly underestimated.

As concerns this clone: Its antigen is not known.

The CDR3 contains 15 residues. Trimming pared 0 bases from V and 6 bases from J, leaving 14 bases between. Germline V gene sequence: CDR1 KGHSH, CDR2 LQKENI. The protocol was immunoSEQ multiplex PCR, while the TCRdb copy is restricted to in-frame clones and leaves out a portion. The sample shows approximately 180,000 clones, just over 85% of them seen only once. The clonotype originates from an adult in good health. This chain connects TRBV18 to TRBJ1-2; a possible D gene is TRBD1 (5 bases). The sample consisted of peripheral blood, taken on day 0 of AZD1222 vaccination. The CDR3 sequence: CASSPPGRALHGYTF. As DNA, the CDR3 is TGTGCCAGCTCACCACCGGGCAGGGCCCTCCATGGCTACACCTTC.